The present TCR beta chain was sequenced within a study of shared clonotypes between healthy human individuals. Assay: immunoSEQ multiplex PCR; the TCRdb copy retains only in-frame clones and omits some. The sample holds 2 million to 3 million clones; 80% to 95% are singletons and the top ten take 0.36%. The ends were cut back, 4 bases at V and 8 bases at J, with 20 bases in the middle. The CDR3 length is 15 residues. Per germline, CDR1 SGHVS and CDR2 FNYEAQ. This sequence was found in a man aged 18 to 29 in good health. Some clones in this sample may be carry-over from other donors' samples. Sequenced input: naive CD4+ T cells from PBMCs. The subset was: CD45RA+ positively selected. This chain connects TRBV7-6 to TRBJ1-1; D perhaps matches TRBD1 (6 bases). CDR3 nucleotides: TGTGCCAGCAGCTCGGAAGGGGTGGGGGCAGCCGAAGCTTTCTTT. It is translated as CASSSEGVGAAEAFF.